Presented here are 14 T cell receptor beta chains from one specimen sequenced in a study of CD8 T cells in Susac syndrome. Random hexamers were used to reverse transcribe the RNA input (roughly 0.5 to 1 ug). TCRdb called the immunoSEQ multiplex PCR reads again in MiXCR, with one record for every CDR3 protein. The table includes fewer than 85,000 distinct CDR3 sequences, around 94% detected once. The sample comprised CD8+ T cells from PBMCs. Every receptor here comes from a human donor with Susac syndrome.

The DNA of the CDR3 is TGTGCCAGCAGCTTCAGGGGAGGCAACAACAATGAGCAGTTCTTC. It yields the protein CASSFRGGNNNEQFF. This chain joins TRBV12-3 or TRBV12-4 and TRBJ2-1; the D gene could be TRBD1 or TRBD2 (6 bases each). V was trimmed by 6 bases and J by 5 bases, leaving 17 bases between them. The CDR3 is 15 residues long.

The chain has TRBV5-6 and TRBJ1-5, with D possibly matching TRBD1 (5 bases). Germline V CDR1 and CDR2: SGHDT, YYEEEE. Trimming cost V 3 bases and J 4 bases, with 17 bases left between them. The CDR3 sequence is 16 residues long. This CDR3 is CASSSTVGGSNQPQHF. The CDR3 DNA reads TGTGCCAGCAGCTCCACCGTGGGGGGAAGTAATCAGCCCCAGCATTTT.

The CDR3 protein is CSASTGGSSYNEQFF. The DNA of the CDR3 is TGCAGTGCTAGCACGGGGGGGAGCTCCTACAATGAGCAGTTCTTC. V and J are TRBV20-1 and TRBJ2-1, with 8 bases that match TRBD2. The junction had 4 bases not matched to a gene; V was cut back by 3 bases and J by 0 bases. CDR3 length equals 15 residues. Germline V CDR1 and CDR2: DFQATT, SNEGSKA (reference sequence).

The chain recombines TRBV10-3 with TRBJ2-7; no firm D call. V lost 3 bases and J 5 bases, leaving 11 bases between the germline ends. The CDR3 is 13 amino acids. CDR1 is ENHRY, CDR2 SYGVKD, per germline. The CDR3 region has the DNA TGTGCCATCAGTGACCCGCGAATAGACGAGCAGTACTTC. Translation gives CAISDPRIDEQYF.

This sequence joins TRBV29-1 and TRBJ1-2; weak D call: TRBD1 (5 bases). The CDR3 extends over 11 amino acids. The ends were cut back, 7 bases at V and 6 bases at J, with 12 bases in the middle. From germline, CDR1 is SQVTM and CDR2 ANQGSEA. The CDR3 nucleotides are TGCAGCGCCGAGCTCAGGGATGGCTACACCTTC. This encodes CSAELRDGYTF.

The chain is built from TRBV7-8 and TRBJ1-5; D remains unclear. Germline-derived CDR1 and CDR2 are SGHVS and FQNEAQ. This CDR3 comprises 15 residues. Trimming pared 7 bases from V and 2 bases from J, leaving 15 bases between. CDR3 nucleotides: TGTGCCAGCACCCCAGCTTACTCGGGCAATCAGCCCCAGCATTTT. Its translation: CASTPAYSGNQPQHF.

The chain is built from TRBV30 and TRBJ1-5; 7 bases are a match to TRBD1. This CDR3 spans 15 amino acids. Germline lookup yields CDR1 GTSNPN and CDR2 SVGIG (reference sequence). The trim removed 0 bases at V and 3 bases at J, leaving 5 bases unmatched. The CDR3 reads CAWSVGGPFNQPQHF. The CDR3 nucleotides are TGTGCCTGGAGTGTAGGGGGCCCCTTCAATCAGCCCCAGCATTTT.

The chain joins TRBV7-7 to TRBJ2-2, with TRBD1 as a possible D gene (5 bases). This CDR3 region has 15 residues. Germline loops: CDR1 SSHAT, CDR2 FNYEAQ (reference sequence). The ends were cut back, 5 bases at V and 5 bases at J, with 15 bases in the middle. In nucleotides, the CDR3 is TGTGCCAGCAGCCACAGGCCACAGGTGACCGGGGAGCTGTTTTTT. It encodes CASSHRPQVTGELFF. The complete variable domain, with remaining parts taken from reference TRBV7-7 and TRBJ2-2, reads GAGVSQSPRYKVTKRGQDVTLRCDPISSHATLYWYQQALGQGPEFLTYFNYEAQPDKSGLPSDRFSAERPEGSISTLTIQRTEQRDSAMYRCASSHRPQVTGELFFGEGSRLTVL.

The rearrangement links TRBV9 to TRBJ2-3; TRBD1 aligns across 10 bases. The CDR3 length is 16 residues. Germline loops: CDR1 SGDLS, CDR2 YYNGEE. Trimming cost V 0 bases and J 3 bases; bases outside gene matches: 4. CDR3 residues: CASSVVGTGATDTQYF. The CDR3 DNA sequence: TGTGCCAGCAGCGTAGTAGGGACAGGGGCTACAGATACGCAGTATTTT.

This CDR3 reads CASSKNGNQPQHF. DNA of the CDR3: TGTGCCAGCAGCAAAAACGGGAATCAGCCCCAGCATTTT. The chain uses TRBV21-1 and TRBJ1-5. TRBV21-1 is an annotated pseudogene. The CDR3 extends over 13 amino acids.

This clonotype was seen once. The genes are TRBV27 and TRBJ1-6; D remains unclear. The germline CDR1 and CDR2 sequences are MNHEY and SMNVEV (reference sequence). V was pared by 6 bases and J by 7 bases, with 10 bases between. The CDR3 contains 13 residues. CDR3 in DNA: TGTGCCAGCAGACCCACTAAGAATTCACCCCTCCACTTT. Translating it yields CASRPTKNSPLHF.

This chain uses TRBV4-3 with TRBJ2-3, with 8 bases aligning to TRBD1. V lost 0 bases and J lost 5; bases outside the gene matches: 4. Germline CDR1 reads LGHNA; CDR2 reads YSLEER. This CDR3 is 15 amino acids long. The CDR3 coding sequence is TGCGCCAGCAGCCAAGAAGGACAGGGCAGAGATACGCAGTATTTT. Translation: CASSQEGQGRDTQYF.

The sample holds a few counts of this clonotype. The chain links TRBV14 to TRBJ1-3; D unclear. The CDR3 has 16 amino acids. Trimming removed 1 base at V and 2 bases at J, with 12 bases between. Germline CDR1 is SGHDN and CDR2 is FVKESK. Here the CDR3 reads CASSQVGSGTGNTIYF. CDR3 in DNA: TGTGCCAGCAGCCAAGTGGGATCGGGAACTGGAAACACCATATATTTT.

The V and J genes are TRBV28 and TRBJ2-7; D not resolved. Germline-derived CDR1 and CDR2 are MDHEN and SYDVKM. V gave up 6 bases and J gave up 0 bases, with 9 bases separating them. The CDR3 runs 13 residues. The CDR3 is CASRPKGSYEQYF. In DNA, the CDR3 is TGTGCCAGCAGGCCCAAAGGCTCCTACGAGCAGTACTTC. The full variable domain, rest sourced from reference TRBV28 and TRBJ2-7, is DVKVTQSSRYLVKRTGEKVFLECVQDMDHENMFWYRQDPGLGLRLIYFSYDVKMKEKGDIPEGYSVSREKKERFSLILESASTNQTSMYLCASRPKGSYEQYFGPGTRLTVT.